Below, one T cell receptor (beta chain) is given with its context. This receptor's antigen is unknown. One base away there is no much larger clone; base qualities are not given. Participants in the prospective study were enrolled through a virtual design, were aged roughly 18 to 100 years, and lived in some 24 United States geographic areas. Cohort assignment in the prospective study relied on participant-reported clinical history from a screening survey and a study questionnaire. Recovered participants in ImmuneRACE Cohort 3 were defined as having two consecutive negative NP/OP PCR tests, clearance from a healthcare professional, or resolution of symptoms. In the prospective study, whole blood, serum and a nasopharyngeal or oropharyngeal swab were collected from each participant by mobile phlebotomists. Over a roughly two-month period, participants in the prospective study had the option of providing additional blood draws and questionnaires. Prospective study blood samples were shipped either frozen or at room temperature before DNA extraction.

This entry comes from a study of blood T cell repertoires in COVID-19 (dated by TCRdb to 2020 to 2022). Regarding the complete study: Collaborator samples came from the United States, Italy and Spain and covered acute and convalescent phases of COVID-19. The material from the prospective study consisted of cDNA or gDNA derived from T cells, B-cell-depleted T cells, or PBMCs. Subjects who had been exposed to COVID-19, were actively infected with it, or had recovered from it provided the deeply sampled blood TCRbeta repertoires that made up the dataset. The repertoires were released in a freely available public database meant as a resource for research on the immune response to SARS-CoV-2. Samples were obtained from the ongoing ImmuneRACE study (first 160 participants) and from over 1,000 subjects provided by 6 global collaborators. The sample metadata nearly always contained a de-identified subject ID, COVID-19 status, age in years and sex. Where HLA class I and class II types were available, the types were taken from metadata supplied by the sample provider, not from assay-based typing. Study-wide findings and limitations: The amount of clinical and demographic metadata varied by source and participant and was provided uncurated.

V is pared back by 1 base and J by 5 bases, with 11 bases lying between the germline termini. From the cysteine through the phenylalanine, the CDR3 covers 15 amino acids. The retained sequence is limited to the CDR3, 45 bases, with the frame set at the first base. The germline V gene supplies CDR1 MGHRA and CDR2 YSYEKL. TCRbeta CDR3 regions were amplified from genomic DNA by means of the immunoSEQ Assay, a bias-controlled multiplex PCR. The study's own analysis went as follows. Nucleated cell counts per sample were estimated from amplification of reference gene primers within the assay. To quantify the absolute abundance of each unique TCRbeta CDR3 rearrangement, sequence reads were collapsed and filtered. Productive Simpson clonality was computed per sample as the square root of Simpson's diversity index over productive rearrangements. The source is immuneACCESS, and TCRdb retained only in-frame sequences with V and J called. Part of the clones is not carried over; for the studies checked, unresolved V genes explain less than half of this, and the remainder is unexplained. That table furnishes V, J and clone size, whereas the DNA furnished D and trimming. The sample yields about 460,000 clones; approximately 90% were counted once. The ten most abundant clones make up just over 8% of the sample.

Material: PBMCs or T cells enriched from blood (not recorded which). The chain links TRBV4-1 with TRBJ2-2; confidence is insufficient to name the D gene. The receptor was derived from a woman aged 55-75 years who had recovered from COVID-19. The CDR3 here reads CASSQGWAQTGELFF. The DNA sequence is TGCGCCAGCAGCCAAGGGTGGGCACAAACCGGGGAGCTGTTTTTT.